This TCR beta chain was found in a study of shared clonotypes between healthy human individuals. Details on this clone: The target antigen is unknown.

This CDR3 has 15 amino acids. The V and J ends lost 4 bases and 4 bases, in that order; junction bases with no gene match: 9. Germline V gives CDR1 MNHNY, CDR2 SVGAGI (reference sequence). The study ran the assay at deep level. Profiling relied on immunoSEQ multiplex PCR, and the TCRdb table lists in-frame clones only, not all of them. This table holds 2,100,000 or so clones, approximately 94% found once. Whole-study results and caveats: Clonotypes that were shared across four donors made up roughly 5.2% of naive CD4 clonotypes. Generally, naive subsets came out with larger estimated richness than memory subsets.

Sequenced: naive CD4+ T cells sorted from blood. This sample's subset: CD45RA+ positively selected. This receptor was identified in a man between 18 and 29 years old in good health. V and J are TRBV6-6 and TRBJ1-2, with 7 bases aligning to TRBD1. CDR3 in DNA: TGTGCCAGCAGTTCAGAAGGGGGCGCGGGCTATGGCTACACCTTC. Translated: CASSSEGGAGYGYTF.